This T cell receptor beta chain was obtained from a study of neurological immune-mediated disorders (dated by TCRdb to about 2019). Turning to the overall study: Peripheral blood TCR-beta repertoires from patients with HTLV-I-associated myelopathy (HAM/TSP), patients with multiple sclerosis, and healthy controls were compared in the study using UMI-based sequencing. Alongside PBMC samples, the set of about 97 TCR-beta libraries contained longitudinal samples, technical triplicates, and paired CD4+ and CD8+ T-cell subsets that had been sorted. The cohort included approximately 70 subjects: some 14 with HAM/TSP, approximately 35 with multiple sclerosis, and some 20 healthy controls.

What the research found in general, with its limitations: Expanded clones from different subjects shared no identical CDR3 amino acid sequences, which suggests that TCR-beta repertoires were private in all groups. TCR clonal expansion was greatest in HAM/TSP patients and smallest in MS patients, who ranked below even healthy controls.

This clonotype appeared many times. What this receptor recognizes is not known. No much larger clone exists at a distance of one base, and base qualities are not known. The healthy controls were volunteers from blood banks in Maryland, USA. Libraries from unsorted PBMCs were made from 2 million PBMCs kept in RNAlater at -80 degrees C until RNA extraction. Peripheral blood was subjected to Ficoll-Hypaque density gradient centrifugation to isolate PBMCs, which were then cryopreserved in liquid nitrogen. The CDR3 runs 14 amino acids, cysteine and phenylalanine included. The DNA shown is the 42-base CDR3, in frame from base 1. A distance of 18 bases separates the germline ends of V and J, which lose 3 bases and 11 bases respectively. Looking up the germline V gene yields CDR1 SGHRS and CDR2 YFSETQ. cDNA was synthesized by template-switch 5'RACE using a primer with a 10-nucleotide random unique molecular identifier that tagged each TCR transcript. Every sequencing run covered 15-18 subjects and yielded more than 180 million TCR-beta sequences. Total RNA was extracted with the RNeasy kit. Using the KAPA Real-time Library Amplification kit, TCR-beta VDJ regions were amplified with primers for the TCR constant region and the 5'RACE anchor. Sample indexes and Illumina adaptors were added in a first PCR, and a second PCR then increased library yield. After Ampure bead purification, the roughly 650 bp TCR product was size-selected on a 2% E-gel SizeSelection system. Before pooling, library quality was checked on a Bioanalyzer, concentration was measured with Qubit, and libraries were quantified with the Kapa Library Quantification kit. Libraries were sequenced paired-end 2 x 150 bp on an Illumina HiSeq 2500. To increase sequence diversity, roughly 24-32% phiX was spiked into each library pool. The paper's data handling went like this. Quality-filtered reads were processed with the UMI-based MiGEC pipeline, which removed over 75% of raw TCR sequences during error correction. VDJ genes were aligned to IMGT germline references, and clonotypes were defined by unique CDR3 amino acid sequence plus V-J genes. Clonal expansion, Shannon diversity, and CDR3 relatedness (CalcPairwiseDistances, ClusterSamples) were evaluated with VDJtools, and phylogenetic trees were built with CLCbio workbench. Expanded clones were defined as having at least 8 unique UMIs, based on coefficient-of-variation modelling across technical triplicates. TCRdb reprocessed the public reads (quality trimming at Q25 with fastp, clone calling with MiXCR) and kept in-frame beta chains. Identical CDR3 protein sequences are pooled into one entry, listed with their most common genes and DNA. Clone size and V and J calls follow TCRdb, not the original study. The sample has approximately 74,000 distinct CDR3 sequences on record, roughly 10% of them singletons. The ten largest clones take up less than 2% of the sample.

The TCR was taken from a man between 45 and 60 years old in good health. The chain is assembled from TRBV5-1 and TRBJ1-5; the D gene is perhaps TRBD1, from 6 matching bases. Sequences were obtained from PBMCs. The CDR3 is CASSSGTGAEAQHF. The DNA reads as follows: TGCGCCAGCAGCTCGGGGACGGGGGCGGAGGCCCAGCATTTT.